This T cell receptor (beta chain) was profiled in a study of cytomegalovirus exposure and HLA in healthy donors. About the study: The 120 validation repertoires matched the approximately 700 first-cohort repertoires in platform, a later analysis reported.

This clone was picked up one time. The antigen remains unidentified. Generated by immunoSEQ multiplex PCR, the TCRdb table keeps only in-frame clones and is missing some. The profile covers some 150,000 clones, with roughly 87% appearing a single time and 4.5% to 5.5% taken by the ten largest. CDR3 length equals 11 residues. The V gene's germline CDR1 is SNHLY and CDR2 FYNNEI. The V gene lost 9 bases and the J gene lost 5 bases, with 10 bases spanning the gap. Study-wide findings and caveats: Most TCR sequences showed up rarely, but some public TCRs showed up in many donors. High specificity and sensitivity for cytomegalovirus status were reported for the classifier.

The sample was PBMCs. This receptor was obtained from a man aged 18 to 29 in good health and CMV-seropositive. The V call is TRBV2, the J call TRBJ1-1, with D maybe TRBD1 (5 bases). The CDR3 reads CARGGETEAFF. The CDR3 bases are TGTGCCAGGGGGGGGGAGACTGAAGCTTTCTTT.